This TCR beta chain was obtained from a study of T-cell memory formation after mild COVID-19. The germline V gene has CDR1 SGHRS and CDR2 YFSETQ. After removal of 4 bases from V and 2 bases from J, the junction contained 3 bases not matched to a gene. The CDR3 consists of 15 residues. One entry per CDR3 protein results from TCRdb running MiXCR on the 5' RACE reads. The data show more than 250,000 distinct CDR3 sequences, approximately 15% seen once. This clonotype was seen more than once but under ten times. The TCR was taken from a man aged 18-30 years who had mild COVID-19 (a few samples of this study predate the infection). Cell type and time point are not known. The chain has TRBV5-1 and TRBJ2-7; TRBD2 matches 13 bases. Sequenced sample: PBMCs or a T cell subset sorted from them (not recorded which). The CDR3 loop reads CASSEGLAGAYEQYF. DNA for the CDR3: TGCGCCAGCAGCGAAGGACTAGCGGGGGCCTACGAGCAGTACTTC.